This TCR beta chain emerged from a study of cytomegalovirus exposure and HLA in healthy donors. Notes on the study in general: Sequencing likely caused a cluster of highly shared sequence variants. Whilst most TCR sequences proved rare, a subset of public TCRs occurred across many donors. Associated with cytomegalovirus, according to the listing, were fewer than 200 TCR beta chains.

As for this clone: Its specificity is unknown.

The PCR made use of 60 Vbeta and 13 Jbeta primers. Produced via immunoSEQ multiplex PCR; TCRdb's table is partial and in-frame only. Altogether roughly 100,000 clones are present, 65% to 90% being singletons, with the ten largest covering approximately 6.9%. V gave up 8 bases and J gave up 3 bases; unmatched junction bases: 13. The CDR3 covers 17 residues. Per germline, CDR1 MDHEN and CDR2 SYDVKM. The origin of this receptor is a man under 40 in good health and CMV-seropositive. The chain joins TRBV28 to TRBJ1-2, with 12 bases matching TRBD1. The sample consisted of PBMCs. Written as DNA, the CDR3 is TGTGCCAGCGTCTTGGCCGGGACAGGGGGCAGGGACTATGGCTACACCTTC. This translates into CASVLAGTGGRDYGYTF.